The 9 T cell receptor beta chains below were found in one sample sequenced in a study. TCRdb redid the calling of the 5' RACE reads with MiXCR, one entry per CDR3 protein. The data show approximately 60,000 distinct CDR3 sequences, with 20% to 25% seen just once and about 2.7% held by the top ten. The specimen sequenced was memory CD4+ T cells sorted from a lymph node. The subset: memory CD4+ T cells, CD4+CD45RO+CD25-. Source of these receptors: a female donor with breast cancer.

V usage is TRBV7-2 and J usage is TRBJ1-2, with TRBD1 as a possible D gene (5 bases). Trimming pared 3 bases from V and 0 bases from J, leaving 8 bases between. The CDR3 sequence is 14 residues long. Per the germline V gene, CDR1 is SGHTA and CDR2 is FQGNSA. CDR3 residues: CASSLTVANYGYTF. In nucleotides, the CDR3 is TGTGCCAGCAGCTTGACAGTTGCTAACTATGGCTACACCTTC.

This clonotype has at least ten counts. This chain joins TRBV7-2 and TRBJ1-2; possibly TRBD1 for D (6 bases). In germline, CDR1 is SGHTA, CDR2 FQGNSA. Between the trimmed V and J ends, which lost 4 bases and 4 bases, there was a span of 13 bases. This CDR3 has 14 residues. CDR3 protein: CASSWEQGGYGYTF. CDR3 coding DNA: TGTGCCAGCAGCTGGGAACAGGGAGGCTATGGCTACACCTTC.

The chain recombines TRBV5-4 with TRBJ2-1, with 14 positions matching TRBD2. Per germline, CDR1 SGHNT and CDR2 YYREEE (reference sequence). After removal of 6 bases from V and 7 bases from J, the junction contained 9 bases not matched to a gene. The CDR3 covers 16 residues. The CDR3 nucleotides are TGTGCCAGCACCCCGGGACTAGCGGGAGTGAGGAATGAGCAGTTCTTC. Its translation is CASTPGLAGVRNEQFF.

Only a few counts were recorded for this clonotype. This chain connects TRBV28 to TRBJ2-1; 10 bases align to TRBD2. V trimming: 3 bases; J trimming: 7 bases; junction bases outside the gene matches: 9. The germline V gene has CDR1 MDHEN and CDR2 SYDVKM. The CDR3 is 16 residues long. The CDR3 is CASSLPLAGAGNEQFF. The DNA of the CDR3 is TGTGCCAGCAGTTTGCCGCTAGCGGGAGCCGGGAATGAGCAGTTCTTC.

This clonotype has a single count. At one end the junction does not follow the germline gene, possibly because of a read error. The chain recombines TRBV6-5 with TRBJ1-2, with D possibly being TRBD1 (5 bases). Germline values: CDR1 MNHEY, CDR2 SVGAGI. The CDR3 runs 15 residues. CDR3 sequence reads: CASSYDGQGSYGNTF. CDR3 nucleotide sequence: TGTGCCAGCAGTTACGACGGCCAGGGCTCCTATGGCAACACCTTC.

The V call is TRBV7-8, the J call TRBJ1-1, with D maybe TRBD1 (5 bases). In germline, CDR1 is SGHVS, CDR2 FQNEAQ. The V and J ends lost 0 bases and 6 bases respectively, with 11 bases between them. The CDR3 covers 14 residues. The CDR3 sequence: CASSLASGNPEAFF. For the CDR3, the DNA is TGTGCCAGCAGCTTAGCATCAGGGAATCCTGAAGCTTTCTTT.

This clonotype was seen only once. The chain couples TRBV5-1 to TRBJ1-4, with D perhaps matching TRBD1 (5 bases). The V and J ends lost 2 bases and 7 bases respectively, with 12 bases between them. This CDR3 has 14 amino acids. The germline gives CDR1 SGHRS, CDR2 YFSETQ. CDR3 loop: CASSLGPGREKLFF. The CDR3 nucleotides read TGCGCCAGCAGCTTAGGTCCGGGGCGTGAAAAACTGTTTTTT. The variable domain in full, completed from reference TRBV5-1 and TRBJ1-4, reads KAGVTQTPRYLIKTRGQQVTLSCSPISGHRSVSWYQQTPGQGLQFLFEYFSETQRNKGNFPGRFSGRQFSNSRSEMNVSTLELGDSALYLCASSLGPGREKLFFGSGTQLSVL.

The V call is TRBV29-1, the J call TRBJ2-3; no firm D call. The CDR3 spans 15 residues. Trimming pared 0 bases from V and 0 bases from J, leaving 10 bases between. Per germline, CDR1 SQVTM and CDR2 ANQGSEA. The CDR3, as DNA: TGCAGCGTTGAAGATGTATTGGATAGCACAGATACGCAGTATTTT. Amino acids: CSVEDVLDSTDTQYF.

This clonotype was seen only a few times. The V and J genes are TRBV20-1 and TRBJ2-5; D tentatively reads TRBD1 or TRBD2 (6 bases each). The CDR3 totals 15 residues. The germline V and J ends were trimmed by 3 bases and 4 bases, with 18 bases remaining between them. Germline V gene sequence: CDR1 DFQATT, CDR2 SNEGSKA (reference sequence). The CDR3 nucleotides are TGCAGTGCTAGCGGAAAAGGGGGGAGTCTAGAGACCCAGTACTTC. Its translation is CSASGKGGSLETQYF.